This entry is about one TCR beta chain. It has no known antigen specificity. No qualities accompany the bases; no much larger clone lies one base away. TCRbeta CDR3 regions were amplified from genomic DNA using the immunoSEQ Assay, a bias-controlled multiplex PCR. The published analysis was carried out like this. Within the assay, amplification of reference gene primers was used to estimate how many nucleated cells each sample contained. Sequence reads were collapsed and filtered to measure the absolute abundance of every unique TCRbeta CDR3 rearrangement. Productive Simpson clonality was computed per sample as the square root of Simpson's diversity index over productive rearrangements. TCRdb re-hosts the immuneACCESS table, in-frame sequences only. Its copies lack some clones; in the studies checked, an unresolved V gene accounts for under half of them, and the cause for the rest is not known. That table supplies the V and J calls and clone size; D and trimming were determined from the DNA. The sample profile shows tens of thousands of clones; around 76% of them were found once. Of the sample, less than 20% is held by the ten largest clones.

The CDR3, cysteine through phenylalanine, is 13 amino acids long. The sequence is cut down to CDR3 DNA, 39 bases in frame from base 1. Clipping removes 7 bases from V and 0 bases from J, with 1 as the unmatched junction base count. CDR1 and CDR2 are read off the germline V gene as WSHSY and SAAADI. The data stem from a study of blood T cell repertoires in COVID-19 (TCRdb year 2020). Study-wide context: The collaborator samples originated in the United States, Italy and Spain and spanned the acute and convalescent phases of COVID-19. The material from the prospective study consisted of cDNA or gDNA derived from T cells, B-cell-depleted T cells, or PBMCs. Subjects who had been exposed to COVID-19, were actively infected with it, or had recovered from it provided the deeply sampled blood TCRbeta repertoires that made up the dataset. The repertoires were released in a freely available public database meant as a resource for research on the immune response to SARS-CoV-2. The samples were drawn from two sources: the first 160 participants of the ongoing ImmuneRACE study, and some 1,300 subjects contributed by 6 global collaborators. A de-identified subject ID, COVID-19 status, age in years and sex were almost always included in the sample metadata. HLA class I and class II types, where available, came from metadata supplied by the sample provider rather than from assay-based typing.

The paper's findings and limits, for the study overall: How much clinical and demographic metadata was included differed by source and by participant, and the metadata was provided uncurated.

Each collaborating institution followed its own protocols to collect whole blood in K2EDTA tubes. For TCRbeta analysis, collaborators shipped samples as frozen whole blood, isolated PBMCs, or DNA extracted from either of those sample types. The sequence was collected from a human donor in a cohort sampled during active COVID-19. Specimen: peripheral blood. Recombination connected TRBV10-2 to TRBJ2-3, and 7 junction bases match TRBD1. The sequenced DNA is TGCGCCAGCATGGGACAGAGCACAGATACGCAGTATTTT. Its protein product is CASMGQSTDTQYF.